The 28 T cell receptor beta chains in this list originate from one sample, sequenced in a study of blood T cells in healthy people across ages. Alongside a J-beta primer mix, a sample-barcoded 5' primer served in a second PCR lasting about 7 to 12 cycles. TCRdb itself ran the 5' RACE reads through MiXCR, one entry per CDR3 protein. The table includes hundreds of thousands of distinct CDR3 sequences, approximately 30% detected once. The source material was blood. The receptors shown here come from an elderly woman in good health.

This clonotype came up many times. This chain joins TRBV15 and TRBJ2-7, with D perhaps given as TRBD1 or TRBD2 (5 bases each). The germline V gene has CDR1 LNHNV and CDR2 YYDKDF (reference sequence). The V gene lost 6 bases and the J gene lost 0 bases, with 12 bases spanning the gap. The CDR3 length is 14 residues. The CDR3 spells CATSMGVSSYEQYF. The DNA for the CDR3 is TGTGCCACCAGTATGGGGGTCAGCTCCTACGAGCAGTACTTC.

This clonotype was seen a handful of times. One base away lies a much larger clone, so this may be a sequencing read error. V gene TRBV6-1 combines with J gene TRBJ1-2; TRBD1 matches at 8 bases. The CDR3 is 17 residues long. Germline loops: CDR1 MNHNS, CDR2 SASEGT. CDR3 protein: CPSSPVQGALTNYGYTF. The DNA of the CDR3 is TGTCCCAGCAGCCCTGTCCAGGGGGCCCTCACTAACTATGGCTACACCTTC.

CDR3 region: CSASTSGGKNIQYF. The CDR3 DNA reads as TGCAGTGCCAGTACTAGCGGGGGCAAAAACATTCAGTACTTC. The chain recombines TRBV20-1 with TRBJ2-4; 11 bases are a match to TRBD2. Germline lookup yields CDR1 DFQATT and CDR2 SNEGSKA (reference sequence). The CDR3 is 14 residues long. Trimming cost V 6 bases and J 3 bases; bases outside gene matches: 4.

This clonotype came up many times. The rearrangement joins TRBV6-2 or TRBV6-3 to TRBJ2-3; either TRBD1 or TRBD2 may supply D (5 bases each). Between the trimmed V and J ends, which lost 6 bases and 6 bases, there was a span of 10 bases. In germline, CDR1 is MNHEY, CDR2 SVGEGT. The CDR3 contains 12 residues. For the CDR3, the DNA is TGTGCCAGCAGCCGGTGGGGGGATACGCAGTATTTT. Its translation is CASSRWGDTQYF.

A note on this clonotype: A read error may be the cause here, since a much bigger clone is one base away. CDR3 sequence reads: CSAQGGTSNEQYF. The CDR3 DNA reads as TGCAGTGCCCAGGGGGGGACCTCTAATGAGCAGTACTTC. V is TRBV20-1 and J is TRBJ2-5; D is perhaps TRBD1 or TRBD2 (7 bases each). Trimming took 6 bases from V and 11 from J, leaving 22 bases between them. Germline loops: CDR1 DFQATT, CDR2 SNEGSKA (reference sequence). CDR3 length: 13 residues.

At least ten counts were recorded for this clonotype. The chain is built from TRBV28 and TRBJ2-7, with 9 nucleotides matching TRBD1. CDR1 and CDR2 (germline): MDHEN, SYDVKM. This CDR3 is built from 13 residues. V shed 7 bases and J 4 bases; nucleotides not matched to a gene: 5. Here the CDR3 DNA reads TGTGCCAGCACCGGACAGGGGATTTACGAGCAGTACTTC. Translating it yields CASTGQGIYEQYF.

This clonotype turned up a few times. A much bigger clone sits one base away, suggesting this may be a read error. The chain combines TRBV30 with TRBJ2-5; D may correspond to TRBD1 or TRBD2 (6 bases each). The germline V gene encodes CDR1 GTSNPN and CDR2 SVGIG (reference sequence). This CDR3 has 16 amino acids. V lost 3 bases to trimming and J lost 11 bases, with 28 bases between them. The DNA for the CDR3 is TGTGCCTGGAGGGGGGTCGGGTCGGGGGCTTACAATGAGCAGTACTTC. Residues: CAWRGVGSGAYNEQYF. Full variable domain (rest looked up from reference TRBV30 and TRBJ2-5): SQTIHQWPATLVQPVGSPLSLECTVEGTSNPNLYWYRQAAGRGLQLLFYSVGIGQISSEVPQNLSASRPQDRQFILSSKKLLLSDSGFYLCAWRGVGSGAYNEQYFGPGTRLLVL.

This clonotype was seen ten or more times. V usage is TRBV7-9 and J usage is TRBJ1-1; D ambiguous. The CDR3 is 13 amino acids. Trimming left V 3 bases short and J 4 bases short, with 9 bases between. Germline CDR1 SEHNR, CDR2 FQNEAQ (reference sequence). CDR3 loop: CASSLGRVTEAFF. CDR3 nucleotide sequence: TGTGCCAGCAGCTTGGGTAGGGTCACTGAAGCTTTCTTT.

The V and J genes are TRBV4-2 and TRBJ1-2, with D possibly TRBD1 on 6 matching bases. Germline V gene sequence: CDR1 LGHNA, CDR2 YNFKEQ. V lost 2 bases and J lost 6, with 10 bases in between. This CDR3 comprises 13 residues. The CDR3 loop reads CASSQRQDDGYTF. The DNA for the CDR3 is TGTGCCAGCAGCCAACGACAGGACGATGGCTACACCTTC.

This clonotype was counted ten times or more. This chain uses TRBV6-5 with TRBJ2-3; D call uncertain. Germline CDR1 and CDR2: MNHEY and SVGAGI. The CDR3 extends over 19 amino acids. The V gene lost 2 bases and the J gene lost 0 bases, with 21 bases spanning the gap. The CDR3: CASSYPDVKLGQSTDTQYF. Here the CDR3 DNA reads TGTGCCAGCAGTTACCCCGACGTCAAACTTGGGCAAAGCACAGATACGCAGTATTTT.

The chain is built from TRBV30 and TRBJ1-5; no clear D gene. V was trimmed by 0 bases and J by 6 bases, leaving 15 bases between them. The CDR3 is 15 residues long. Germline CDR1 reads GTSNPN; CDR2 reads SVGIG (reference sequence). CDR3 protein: CAWSVRAGGPQPQHF. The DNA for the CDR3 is TGTGCCTGGAGTGTAAGGGCCGGAGGACCTCAGCCCCAGCATTTT.

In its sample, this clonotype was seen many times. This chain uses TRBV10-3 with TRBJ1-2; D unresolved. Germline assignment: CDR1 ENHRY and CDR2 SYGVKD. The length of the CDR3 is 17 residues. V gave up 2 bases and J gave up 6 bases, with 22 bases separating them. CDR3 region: CAISEPAPSRGGNGYTF. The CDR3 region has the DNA TGTGCCATCAGTGAGCCTGCCCCCTCCCGGGGAGGGAATGGCTACACCTTC.

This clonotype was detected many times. This chain's CDR3 is CASSPGTVIYEQYF. The CDR3 nucleotides are TGCGCCAGCAGCCCCGGGACAGTAATATACGAGCAGTACTTC. The rearrangement joins TRBV5-1 to TRBJ2-7; TRBD1 matches 7 bases. Germline V lookup: CDR1 SGHRS, CDR2 YFSETQ. The CDR3 runs to 14 residues. Trimming cost V 4 bases and J 4 bases; bases outside gene matches: 8.

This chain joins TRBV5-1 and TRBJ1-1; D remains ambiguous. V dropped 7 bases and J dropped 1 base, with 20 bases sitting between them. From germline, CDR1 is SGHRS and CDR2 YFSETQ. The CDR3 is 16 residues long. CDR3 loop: CASSREWPSGNTEAFF. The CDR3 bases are TGCGCCAGCTCAAGGGAATGGCCCAGTGGGAACACTGAAGCTTTCTTT.

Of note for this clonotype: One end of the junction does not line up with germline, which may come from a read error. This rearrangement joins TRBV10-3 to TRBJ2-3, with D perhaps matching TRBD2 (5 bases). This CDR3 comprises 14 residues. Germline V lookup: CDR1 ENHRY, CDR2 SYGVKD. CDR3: CAIRESGSTDTQYF. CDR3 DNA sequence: TGTGCCATCAGGGAGTCGGGGAGCACAGATACGCAGTATTTT.

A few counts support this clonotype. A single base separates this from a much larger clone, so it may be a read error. The CDR3 loop reads CAISQTLDNEQFF. The CDR3 DNA sequence: TGTGCCATCAGTCAGACCCTAGACAATGAGCAGTTCTTC. The V call is TRBV10-3, the J call TRBJ2-1; D gene ambiguous. CDR1 is ENHRY and CDR2 is SYGVKD in the germline V gene. Trimming cost V 5 bases and J 5 bases, with 10 bases left between them. This CDR3 spans 13 amino acids.

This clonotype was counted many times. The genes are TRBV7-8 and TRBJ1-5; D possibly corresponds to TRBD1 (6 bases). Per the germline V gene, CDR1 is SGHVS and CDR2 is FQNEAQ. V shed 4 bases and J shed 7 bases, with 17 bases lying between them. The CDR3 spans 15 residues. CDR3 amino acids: CASSSIARGGQPQHF. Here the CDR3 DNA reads TGTGCCAGCAGCTCTATCGCTAGGGGGGGGCAGCCCCAGCATTTT.

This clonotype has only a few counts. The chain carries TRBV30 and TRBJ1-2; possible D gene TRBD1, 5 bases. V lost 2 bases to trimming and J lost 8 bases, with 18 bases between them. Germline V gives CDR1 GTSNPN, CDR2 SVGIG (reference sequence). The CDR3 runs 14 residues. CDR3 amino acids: CAWSRTRDVLGYTF. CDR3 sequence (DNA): TGTGCCTGGAGTAGGACGCGGGACGTGTTGGGCTACACCTTC.

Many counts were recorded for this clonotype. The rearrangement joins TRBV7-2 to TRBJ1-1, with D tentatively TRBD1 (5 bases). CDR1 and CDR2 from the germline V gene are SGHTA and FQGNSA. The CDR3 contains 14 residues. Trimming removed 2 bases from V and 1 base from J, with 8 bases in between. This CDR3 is CASSLRGPNTEAFF. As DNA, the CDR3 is TGTGCCAGCAGCTTAAGGGGACCGAACACTGAAGCTTTCTTT. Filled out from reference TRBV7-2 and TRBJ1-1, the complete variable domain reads GAGVSQSPSNKVTEKGKDVELRCDPISGHTALYWYRQSLGQGLEFLIYFQGNSAPDKSGLPSDRFSAERTGGSVSTLTIQRTQQEDSAVYLCASSLRGPNTEAFFGQGTRLTVV.

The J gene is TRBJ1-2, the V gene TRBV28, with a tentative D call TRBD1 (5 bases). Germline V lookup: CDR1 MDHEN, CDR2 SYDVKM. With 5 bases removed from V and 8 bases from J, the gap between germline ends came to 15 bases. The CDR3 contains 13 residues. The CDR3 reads CASSSRRVWGYTF. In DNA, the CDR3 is TGTGCCAGCAGTAGCCGCAGGGTCTGGGGCTACACCTTC.

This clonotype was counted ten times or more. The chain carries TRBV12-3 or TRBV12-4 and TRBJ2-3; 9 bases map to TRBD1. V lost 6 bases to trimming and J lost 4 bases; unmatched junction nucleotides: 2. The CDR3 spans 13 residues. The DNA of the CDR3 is TGTGCCAGCAGGCGGGACAGGGCAGATACGCAGTATTTT. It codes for CASRRDRADTQYF.

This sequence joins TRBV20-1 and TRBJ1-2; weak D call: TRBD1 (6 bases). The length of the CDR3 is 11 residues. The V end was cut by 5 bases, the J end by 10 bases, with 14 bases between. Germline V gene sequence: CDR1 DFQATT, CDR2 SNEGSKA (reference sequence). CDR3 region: CSAPRTEAYTF. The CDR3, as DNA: TGCAGTGCTCCCCGGACAGAGGCCTACACCTTC.

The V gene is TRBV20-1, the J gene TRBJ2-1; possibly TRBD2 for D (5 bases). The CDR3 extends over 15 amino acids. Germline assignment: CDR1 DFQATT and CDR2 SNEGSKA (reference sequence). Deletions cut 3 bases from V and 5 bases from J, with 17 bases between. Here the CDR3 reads CSARSTRDADNEQFF. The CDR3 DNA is TGCAGTGCTAGGAGTACTAGAGATGCGGACAATGAGCAGTTCTTC.

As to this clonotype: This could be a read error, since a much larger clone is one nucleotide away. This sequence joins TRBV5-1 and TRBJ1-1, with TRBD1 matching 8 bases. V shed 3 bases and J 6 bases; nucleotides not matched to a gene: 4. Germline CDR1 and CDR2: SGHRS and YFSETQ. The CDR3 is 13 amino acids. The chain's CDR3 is CASSWTGSAEAFF. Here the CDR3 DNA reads TGCGCCAGCAGCTGGACAGGGAGCGCTGAAGCTTTCTTT. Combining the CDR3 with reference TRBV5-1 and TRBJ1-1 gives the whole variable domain KAGVTQTPRYLIKTRGQQVTLSCSPISGHRSVSWYQQTPGQGLQFLFEYFSETQRNKGNFPGRFSGRQFSNSRSEMNVSTLELGDSALYLCASSWTGSAEAFFGQGTRLTVV.

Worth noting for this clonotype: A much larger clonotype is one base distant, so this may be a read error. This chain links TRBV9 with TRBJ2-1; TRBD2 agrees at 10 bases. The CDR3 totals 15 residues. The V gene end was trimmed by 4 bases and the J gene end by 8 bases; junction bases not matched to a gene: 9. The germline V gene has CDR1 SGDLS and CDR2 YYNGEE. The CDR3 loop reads CASSPAGLAWYEQFF. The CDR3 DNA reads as TGTGCCAGCAGCCCAGCGGGACTAGCGTGGTATGAGCAGTTCTTC.

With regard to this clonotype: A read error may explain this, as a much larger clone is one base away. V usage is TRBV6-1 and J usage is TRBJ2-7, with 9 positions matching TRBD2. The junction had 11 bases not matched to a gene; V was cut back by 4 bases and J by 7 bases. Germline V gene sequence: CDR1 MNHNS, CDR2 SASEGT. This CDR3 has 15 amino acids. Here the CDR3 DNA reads TGTGCCAGCAGTGGGACTAGCGCGACCTACAATGAGCAGTACTTC. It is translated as CASSGTSATYNEQYF.

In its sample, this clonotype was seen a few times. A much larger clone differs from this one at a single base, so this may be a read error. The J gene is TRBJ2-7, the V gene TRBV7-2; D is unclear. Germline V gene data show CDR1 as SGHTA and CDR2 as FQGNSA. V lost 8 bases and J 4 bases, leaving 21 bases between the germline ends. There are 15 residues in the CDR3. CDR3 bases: TGTGCCAGCCGCGTCTCGGTTCTGGAATGTTACGAGCAGTACTTC. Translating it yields CASRVSVLECYEQYF.

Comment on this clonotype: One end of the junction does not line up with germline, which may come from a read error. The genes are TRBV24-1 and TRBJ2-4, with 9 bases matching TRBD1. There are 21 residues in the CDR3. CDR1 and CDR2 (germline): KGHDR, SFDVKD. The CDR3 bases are TGTGCCACCAGTGATTTGGCGTGGGACAGGGAAGGGGAGCCAGCCAAAAGCATTCAGTACTTC. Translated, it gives CATSDLAWDREGEPAKSIQYF.